What follows are 9 T cell receptor beta chains derived from one specimen sequenced in a study of T cells after posttransplantation cyclophosphamide (dated by TCRdb to about 2016). The protocol used for the library was the immunoSEQ multiplex PCR assay. The table was pulled from immuneACCESS by TCRdb, which kept in-frame rearrangements only. Such tables lose some clones; where checked, under half of the loss comes from unresolved V genes, and the rest has no known cause. The sample table holds roughly 21,000 clones, of which around 98% were seen once. The ten top clones hold under 0.15% of the sample. The specimen was naive CD8+ T cells sorted from PBMCs. The receptors stem from a man in his forties in good health, CMV-negative, and a related stem cell transplant donor.

V and J are TRBV28 and TRBJ1-5, with D hard to call. CDR1 is MDHEN and CDR2 is SYDVKM in the germline V gene. V lost 4 bases and J lost 0, with 19 bases in between. This CDR3 is 18 amino acids long. The CDR3 loop is CASSSLRPETVSNQPQHF. CDR3 nucleotide sequence: TGTGCCAGCAGTTCCCTCCGGCCCGAGACTGTTAGCAATCAGCCCCAGCATTTT.

This CDR3 reads CASSIGGDNQPQHF. The CDR3 DNA reads as TGTGCCAGCAGCATAGGGGGTGACAATCAGCCCCAGCATTTT. This chain uses TRBV28 with TRBJ1-5; TRBD1 is a possible D gene (6 bases). Germline values: CDR1 MDHEN, CDR2 SYDVKM. The CDR3 totals 14 residues. The V end lost 6 bases, the J end lost 3 bases, and 12 bases lay between the germline ends.

The V call is TRBV4-1, the J call TRBJ2-1, with 8 bases matching TRBD2. This CDR3 spans 14 amino acids. J was trimmed by 3 bases and V by 4 bases; bases with no gene match: 2. Germline V gene lookup returns CDR1 MGHRA and CDR2 YSYEKL. In DNA, the CDR3 is TGCGCCAGCAGCCCGGGGGGGGTCTACAATGAGCAGTTCTTC. It encodes CASSPGGVYNEQFF.

This clone was seen once. The chain links TRBV28 to TRBJ2-2; 7 positions match TRBD2. V shed 7 bases and J 0 bases; nucleotides not matched to a gene: 11. Germline assignment: CDR1 MDHEN and CDR2 SYDVKM. The CDR3 contains 17 residues. The chain's CDR3 is CASTQGLGLPNTGELFF. The CDR3 DNA is TGTGCCAGCACCCAAGGGCTGGGACTACCGAACACCGGGGAGCTGTTTTTT.

The chain links TRBV27 to TRBJ2-7, with D possibly TRBD2 on 7 matching bases. The CDR3 runs to 14 residues. Germline V gene lookup returns CDR1 MNHEY and CDR2 SMNVEV (reference sequence). Deletions cut 2 bases from V and 5 bases from J, with 13 bases between. The CDR3 protein is CASSLGGGRDEQYF. DNA for the CDR3: TGTGCCAGCAGTTTAGGGGGGGGGCGGGACGAGCAGTACTTC.

V is TRBV29-1 and J is TRBJ2-1, with D possibly TRBD1 on 6 matching bases. Germline lookup yields CDR1 SQVTM and CDR2 ANQGSEA. V lost 7 bases to trimming and J lost 0 bases, with 13 bases between them. The CDR3 is made up of 14 amino acids. The DNA of the CDR3 is TGCAGCGCCGTGGACAGTTTCTCCTACAATGAGCAGTTCTTC. Translated, it gives CSAVDSFSYNEQFF.

V is TRBV6-1 and J is TRBJ1-2; D ambiguous. This CDR3 comprises 15 residues. V lost 1 base and J lost 4, with 13 bases in between. CDR1 and CDR2 from the germline V gene are MNHNS and SASEGT. CDR3 bases: TGTGCCAGCAGTGAAGATCCGGGAAGTCTCTATGGCTACACCTTC. It encodes CASSEDPGSLYGYTF.

This sequence joins TRBV27 and TRBJ1-1; D uncertain. The CDR3 is 14 amino acids. Trimming shortened V by 0 bases and J by 3 bases, and 8 bases separated the two germline ends. Germline-derived CDR1 and CDR2 are MNHEY and SMNVEV (reference sequence). The CDR3 reads CASSLSFRDTEAFF. CDR3 nucleotides: TGTGCCAGCAGTTTATCTTTCCGGGACACTGAAGCTTTCTTT.

This CDR3 reads CASRYEISLNTEAFF. The CDR3 region has the DNA TGCGCCAGCAGATACGAAATAAGCTTGAACACTGAAGCTTTCTTT. The genes are TRBV4-1 and TRBJ1-1, with D unresolved. In germline, CDR1 is MGHRA, CDR2 YSYEKL. The CDR3 length is 15 residues. V was pared by 6 bases and J by 0 bases, with 14 bases between.